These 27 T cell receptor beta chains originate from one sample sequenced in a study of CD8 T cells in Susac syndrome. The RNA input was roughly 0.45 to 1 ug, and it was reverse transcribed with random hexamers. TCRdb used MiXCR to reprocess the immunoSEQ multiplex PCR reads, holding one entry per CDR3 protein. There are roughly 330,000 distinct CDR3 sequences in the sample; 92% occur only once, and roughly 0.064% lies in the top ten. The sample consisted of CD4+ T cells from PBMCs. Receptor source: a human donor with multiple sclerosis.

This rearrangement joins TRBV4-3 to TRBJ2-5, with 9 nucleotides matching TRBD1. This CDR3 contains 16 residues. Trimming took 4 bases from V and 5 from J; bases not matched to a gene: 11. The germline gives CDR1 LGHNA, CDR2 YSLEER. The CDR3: CASSRAGGQGGETQYF. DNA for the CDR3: TGCGCCAGCAGCCGAGCCGGGGGACAGGGAGGTGAGACCCAGTACTTC.

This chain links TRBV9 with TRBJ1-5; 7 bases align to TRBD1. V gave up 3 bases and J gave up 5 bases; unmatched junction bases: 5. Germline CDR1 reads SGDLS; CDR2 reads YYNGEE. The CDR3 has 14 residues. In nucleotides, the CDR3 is TGTGCCAGCAGCGCGGGACAGAATTATCAGCCCCAGCATTTT. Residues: CASSAGQNYQPQHF.

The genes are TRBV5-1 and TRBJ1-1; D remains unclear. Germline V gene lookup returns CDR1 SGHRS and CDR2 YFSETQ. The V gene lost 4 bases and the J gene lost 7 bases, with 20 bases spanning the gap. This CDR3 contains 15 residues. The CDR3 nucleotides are TGCGCCAGCAGCCCCGAGAGGTCAGGAAGGTTTGAAGCTTTCTTT. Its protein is CASSPERSGRFEAFF.

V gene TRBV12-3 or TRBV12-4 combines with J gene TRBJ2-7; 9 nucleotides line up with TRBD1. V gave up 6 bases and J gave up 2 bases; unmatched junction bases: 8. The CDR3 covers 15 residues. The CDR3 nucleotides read TGTGCCAGCAGAAAAACGGGACAGGGTACCTACGAGCAGTACTTC. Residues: CASRKTGQGTYEQYF.

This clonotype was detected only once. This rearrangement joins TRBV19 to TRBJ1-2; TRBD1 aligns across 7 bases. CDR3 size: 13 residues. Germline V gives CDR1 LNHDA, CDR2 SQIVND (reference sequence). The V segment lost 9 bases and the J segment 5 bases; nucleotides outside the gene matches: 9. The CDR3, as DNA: TGTGCCAGCGCGCGGGACAGAGGGTATGGCTACACCTTC. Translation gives CASARDRGYGYTF.

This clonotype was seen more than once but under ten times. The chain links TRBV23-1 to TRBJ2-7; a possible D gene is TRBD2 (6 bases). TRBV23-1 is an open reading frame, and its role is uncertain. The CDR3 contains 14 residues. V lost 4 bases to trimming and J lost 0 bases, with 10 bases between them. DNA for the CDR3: TGCGCCAGCAGTCGTGGGGGGACCTCCTACGAGCAGTACTTC. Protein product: CASSRGGTSYEQYF.

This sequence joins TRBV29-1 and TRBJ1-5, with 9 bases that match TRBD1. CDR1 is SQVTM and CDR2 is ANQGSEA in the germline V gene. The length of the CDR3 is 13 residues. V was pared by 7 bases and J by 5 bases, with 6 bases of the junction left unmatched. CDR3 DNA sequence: TGCAGCGCAACACAGGGGGCCGATCAGCCCCAGCATTTT. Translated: CSATQGADQPQHF.

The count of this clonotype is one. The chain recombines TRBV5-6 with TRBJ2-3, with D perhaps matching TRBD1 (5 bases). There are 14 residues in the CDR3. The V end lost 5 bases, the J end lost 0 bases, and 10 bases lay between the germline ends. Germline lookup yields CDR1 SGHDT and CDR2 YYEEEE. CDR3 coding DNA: TGTGCCAGCAGAACAGGCTATAGCACAGATACGCAGTATTTT. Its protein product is CASRTGYSTDTQYF.

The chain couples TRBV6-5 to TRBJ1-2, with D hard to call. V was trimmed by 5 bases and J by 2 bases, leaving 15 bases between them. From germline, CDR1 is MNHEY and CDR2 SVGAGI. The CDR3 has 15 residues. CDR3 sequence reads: CASSPLGLGNYGYTF. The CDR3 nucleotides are TGTGCCAGCAGTCCCCTCGGACTGGGCAACTATGGCTACACCTTC.

The CDR3 is CASNFISGSRNEQFF. CDR3 nucleotides: TGTGCCAGCAATTTTATTAGCGGGAGTAGGAATGAGCAGTTCTTC. This chain links TRBV6-1 with TRBJ2-1; 9 bases map to TRBD2. Losses at the gene ends were 7 bases for V and 7 bases for J; bases not matched to a gene: 11. Germline CDR1 MNHNS, CDR2 SASEGT. The length of the CDR3 is 15 residues.

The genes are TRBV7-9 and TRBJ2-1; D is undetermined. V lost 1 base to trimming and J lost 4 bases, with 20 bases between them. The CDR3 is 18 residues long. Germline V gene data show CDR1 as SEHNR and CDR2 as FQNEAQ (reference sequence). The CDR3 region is CASSLGSYAPSQYNEQFF. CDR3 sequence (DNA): TGTGCCAGCAGCTTAGGGTCGTATGCCCCCTCGCAGTACAATGAGCAGTTCTTC.

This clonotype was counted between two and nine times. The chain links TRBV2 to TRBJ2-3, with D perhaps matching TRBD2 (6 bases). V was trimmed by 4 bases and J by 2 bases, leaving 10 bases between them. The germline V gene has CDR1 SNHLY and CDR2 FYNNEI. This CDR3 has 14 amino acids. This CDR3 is CASSARGFTDTQYF. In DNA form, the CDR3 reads TGTGCCAGCAGTGCCCGGGGGTTCACAGATACGCAGTATTTT. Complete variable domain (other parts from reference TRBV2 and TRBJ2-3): EPEVTQTPSHQVTQMGQEVILRCVPISNHLYFYWYRQILGQKVEFLVSFYNNEISEKSEIFDDQFSVERPDGSNFTLKIRSTKLEDSAMYFCASSARGFTDTQYFGPGTRLTVL.

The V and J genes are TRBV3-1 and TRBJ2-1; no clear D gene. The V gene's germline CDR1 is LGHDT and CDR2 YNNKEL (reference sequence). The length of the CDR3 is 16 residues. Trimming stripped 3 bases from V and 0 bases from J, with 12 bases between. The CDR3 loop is CASSHRRMSSYNEQFF. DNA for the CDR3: TGTGCCAGCAGCCATCGCAGGATGAGCTCCTACAATGAGCAGTTCTTC.

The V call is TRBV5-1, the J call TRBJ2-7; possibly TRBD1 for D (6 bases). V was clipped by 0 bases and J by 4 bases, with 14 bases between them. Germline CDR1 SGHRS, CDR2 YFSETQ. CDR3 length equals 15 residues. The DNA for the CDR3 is TGCGCCAGCAGCTTGGGCCCAGGGGAGATTTACGAGCAGTACTTC. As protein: CASSLGPGEIYEQYF.

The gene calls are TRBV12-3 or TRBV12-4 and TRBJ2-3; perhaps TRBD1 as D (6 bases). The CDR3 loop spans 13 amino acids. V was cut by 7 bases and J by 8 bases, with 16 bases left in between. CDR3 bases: TGTGCCAGCATGAAGAACAGGGCGGGTACGCAGTATTTT. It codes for CASMKNRAGTQYF.

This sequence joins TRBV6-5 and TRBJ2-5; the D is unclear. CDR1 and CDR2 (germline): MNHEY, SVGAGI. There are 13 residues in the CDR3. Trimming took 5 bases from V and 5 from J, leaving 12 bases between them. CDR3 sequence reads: CASSRTFRETQYF. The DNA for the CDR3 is TGTGCCAGCAGTCGAACCTTCAGGGAGACCCAGTACTTC.

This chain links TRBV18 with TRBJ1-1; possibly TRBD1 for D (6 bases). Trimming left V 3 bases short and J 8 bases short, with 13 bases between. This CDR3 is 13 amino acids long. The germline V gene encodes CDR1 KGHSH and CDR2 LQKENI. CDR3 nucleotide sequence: TGTGCCAGCTCACCCGGACAGCTACCCGAAGCTTTCTTT. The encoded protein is CASSPGQLPEAFF. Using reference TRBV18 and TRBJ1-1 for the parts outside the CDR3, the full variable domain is NAGVMQNPRHLVRRRGQEARLRCSPMKGHSHVYWYRQLPEEGLKFMVYLQKENIIDESGMPKERFSAEFPKEGPSILRIQQVVRGDSAAYFCASSPGQLPEAFFGQGTRLTVV.

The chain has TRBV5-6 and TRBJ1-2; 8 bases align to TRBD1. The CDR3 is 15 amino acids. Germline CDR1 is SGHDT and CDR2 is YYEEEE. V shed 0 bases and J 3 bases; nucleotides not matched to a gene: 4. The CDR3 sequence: CASSLGGQVHYGYTF. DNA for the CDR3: TGTGCCAGCAGCTTGGGGGGACAGGTACACTATGGCTACACCTTC.

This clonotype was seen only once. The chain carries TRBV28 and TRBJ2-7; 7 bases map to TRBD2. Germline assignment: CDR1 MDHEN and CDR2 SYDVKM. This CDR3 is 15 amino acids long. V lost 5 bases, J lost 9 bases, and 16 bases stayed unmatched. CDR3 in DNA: TGTGCCAGCAGTCAGGGACTACTGCGGGCCCCGCGGCAGTACTTC. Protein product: CASSQGLLRAPRQYF.

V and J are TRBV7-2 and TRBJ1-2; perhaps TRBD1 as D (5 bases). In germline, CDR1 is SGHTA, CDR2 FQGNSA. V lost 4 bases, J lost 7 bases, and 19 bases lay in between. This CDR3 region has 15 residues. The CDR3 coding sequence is TGTGCCAGCAGCTCTGGGGGAGCCCCCACACCTGGCTACACCTTC. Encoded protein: CASSSGGAPTPGYTF.

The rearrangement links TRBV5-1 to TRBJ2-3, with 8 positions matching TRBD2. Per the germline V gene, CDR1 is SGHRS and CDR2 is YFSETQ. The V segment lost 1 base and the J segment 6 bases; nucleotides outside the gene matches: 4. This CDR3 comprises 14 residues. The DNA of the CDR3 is TGCGCCAGCAGCTTGAGCCCGGGGGGGGATACGCAGTATTTT. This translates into CASSLSPGGDTQYF.

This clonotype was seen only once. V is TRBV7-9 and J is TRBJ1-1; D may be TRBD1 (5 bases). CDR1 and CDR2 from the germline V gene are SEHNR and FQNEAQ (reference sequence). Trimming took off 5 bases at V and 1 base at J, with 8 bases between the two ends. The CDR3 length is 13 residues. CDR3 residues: CASSRDQNTEAFF. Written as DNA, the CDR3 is TGTGCCAGCAGCCGGGACCAGAACACTGAAGCTTTCTTT. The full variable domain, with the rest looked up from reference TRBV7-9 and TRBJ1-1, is DTGVSQNPRHKITKRGQNVTFRCDPISEHNRLYWYRQTLGQGPEFLTYFQNEAQLEKSRLLSDRFSAERPKGSFSTLEIQRTEQGDSAMYLCASSRDQNTEAFFGQGTRLTVV.

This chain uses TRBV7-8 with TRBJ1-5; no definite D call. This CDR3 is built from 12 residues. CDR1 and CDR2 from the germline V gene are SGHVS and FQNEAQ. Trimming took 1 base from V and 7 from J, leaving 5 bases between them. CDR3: CASSLVRQPQHF. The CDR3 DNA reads TGTGCCAGCAGCTTAGTGCGGCAGCCCCAGCATTTT. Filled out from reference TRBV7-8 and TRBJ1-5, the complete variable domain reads GAGVSQSPRYKVAKRGQDVALRCDPISGHVSLFWYQQALGQGPEFLTYFQNEAQLDKSGLPSDRFFAERPEGSVSTLKIQRTQQEDSAVYLCASSLVRQPQHFGDGTRLSIL.

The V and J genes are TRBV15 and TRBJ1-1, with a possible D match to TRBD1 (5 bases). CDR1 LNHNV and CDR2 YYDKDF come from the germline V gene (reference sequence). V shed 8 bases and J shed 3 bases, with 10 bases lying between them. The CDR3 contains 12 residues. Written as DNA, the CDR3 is TGTGCCACCGGGCAGGGTCACACTGAAGCTTTCTTT. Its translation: CATGQGHTEAFF.

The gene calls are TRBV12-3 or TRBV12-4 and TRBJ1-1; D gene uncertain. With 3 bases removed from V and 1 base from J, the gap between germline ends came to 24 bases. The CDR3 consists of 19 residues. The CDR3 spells CASSFAVMSRAEGNTEAFF. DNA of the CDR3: TGTGCCAGCAGTTTCGCCGTTATGTCGCGGGCCGAAGGGAACACTGAAGCTTTCTTT.

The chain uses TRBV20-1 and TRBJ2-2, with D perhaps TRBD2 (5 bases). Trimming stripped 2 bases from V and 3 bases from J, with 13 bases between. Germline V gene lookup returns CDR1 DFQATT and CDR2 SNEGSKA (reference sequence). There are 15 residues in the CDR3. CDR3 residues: CSARPGSRDTGELFF. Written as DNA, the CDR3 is TGCAGTGCTAGACCCGGATCGCGGGACACCGGGGAGCTGTTTTTT.

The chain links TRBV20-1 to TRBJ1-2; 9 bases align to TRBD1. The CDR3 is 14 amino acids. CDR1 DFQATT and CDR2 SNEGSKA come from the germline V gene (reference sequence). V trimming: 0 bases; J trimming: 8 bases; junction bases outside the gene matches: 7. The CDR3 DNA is TGCAGTGCTAGAGATCTAGACAGGGGGGCCGGCTACACCTTC. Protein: CSARDLDRGAGYTF.